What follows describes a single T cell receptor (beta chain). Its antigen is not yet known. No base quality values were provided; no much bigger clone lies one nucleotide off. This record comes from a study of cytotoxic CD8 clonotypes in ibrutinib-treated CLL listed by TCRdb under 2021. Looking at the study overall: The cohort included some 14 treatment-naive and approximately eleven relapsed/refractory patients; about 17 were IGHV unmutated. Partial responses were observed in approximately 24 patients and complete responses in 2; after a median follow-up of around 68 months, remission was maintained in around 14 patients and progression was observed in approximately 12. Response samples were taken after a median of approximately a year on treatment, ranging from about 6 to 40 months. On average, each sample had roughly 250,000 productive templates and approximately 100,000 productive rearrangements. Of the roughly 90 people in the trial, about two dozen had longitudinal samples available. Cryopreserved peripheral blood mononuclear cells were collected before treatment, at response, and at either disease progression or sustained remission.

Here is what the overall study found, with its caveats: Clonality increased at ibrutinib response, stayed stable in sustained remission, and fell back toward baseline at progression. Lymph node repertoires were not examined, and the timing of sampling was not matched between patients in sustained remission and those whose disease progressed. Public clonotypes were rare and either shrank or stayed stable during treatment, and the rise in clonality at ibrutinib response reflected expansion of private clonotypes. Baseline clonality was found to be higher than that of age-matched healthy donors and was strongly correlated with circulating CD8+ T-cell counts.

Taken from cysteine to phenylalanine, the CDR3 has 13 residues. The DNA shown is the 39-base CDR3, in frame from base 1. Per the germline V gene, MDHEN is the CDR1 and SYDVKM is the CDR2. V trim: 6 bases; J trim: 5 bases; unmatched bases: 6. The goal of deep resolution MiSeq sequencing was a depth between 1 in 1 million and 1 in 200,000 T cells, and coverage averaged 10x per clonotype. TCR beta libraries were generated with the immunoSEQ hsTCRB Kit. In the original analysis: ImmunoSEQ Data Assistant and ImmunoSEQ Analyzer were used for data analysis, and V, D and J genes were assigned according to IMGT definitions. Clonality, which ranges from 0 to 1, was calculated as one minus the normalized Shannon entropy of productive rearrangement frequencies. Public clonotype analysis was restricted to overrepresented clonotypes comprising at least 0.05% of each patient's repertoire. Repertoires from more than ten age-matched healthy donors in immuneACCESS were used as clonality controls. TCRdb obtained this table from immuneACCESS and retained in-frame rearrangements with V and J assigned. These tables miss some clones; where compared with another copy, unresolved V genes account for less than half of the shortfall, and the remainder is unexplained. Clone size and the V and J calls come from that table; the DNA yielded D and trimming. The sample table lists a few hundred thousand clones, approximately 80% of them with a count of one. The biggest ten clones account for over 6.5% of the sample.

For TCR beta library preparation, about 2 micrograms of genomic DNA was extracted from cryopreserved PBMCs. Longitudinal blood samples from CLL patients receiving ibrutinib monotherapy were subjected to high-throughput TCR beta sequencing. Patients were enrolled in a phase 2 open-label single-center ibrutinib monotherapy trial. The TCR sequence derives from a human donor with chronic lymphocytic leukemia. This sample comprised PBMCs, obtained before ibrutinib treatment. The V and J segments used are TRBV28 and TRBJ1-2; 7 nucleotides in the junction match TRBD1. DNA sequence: TGTGCCAGCAGCTGGGACAGCAAATATGGCTACACCTTC. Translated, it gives CASSWDSKYGYTF.